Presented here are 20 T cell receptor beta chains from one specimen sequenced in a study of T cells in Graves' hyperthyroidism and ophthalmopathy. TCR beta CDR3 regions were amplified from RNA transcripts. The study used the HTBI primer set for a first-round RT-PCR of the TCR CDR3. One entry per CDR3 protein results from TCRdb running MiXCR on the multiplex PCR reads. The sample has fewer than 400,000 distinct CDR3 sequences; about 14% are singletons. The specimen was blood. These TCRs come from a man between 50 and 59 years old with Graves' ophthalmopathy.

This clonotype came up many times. CDR3 coding DNA: TGCAGTGCTAGAGATGCAGCCGGGTACAATGAGCAGTTCTTC. This encodes CSARDAAGYNEQFF. The chain employs TRBV20-1 and TRBJ2-1; D uncertain. V lost 0 bases and J lost 4, with 10 bases in between. The CDR3 has 14 residues. Germline CDR1 is DFQATT and CDR2 is SNEGSKA (reference sequence).

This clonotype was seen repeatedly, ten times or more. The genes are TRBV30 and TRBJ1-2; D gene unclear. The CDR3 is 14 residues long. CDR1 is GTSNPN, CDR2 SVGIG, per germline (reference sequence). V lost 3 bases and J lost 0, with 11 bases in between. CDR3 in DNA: TGTGCCTGGAGGGTAGGGAGAGCTAACTATGGCTACACCTTC. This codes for CAWRVGRANYGYTF. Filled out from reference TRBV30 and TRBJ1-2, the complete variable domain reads SQTIHQWPATLVQPVGSPLSLECTVEGTSNPNLYWYRQAAGRGLQLLFYSVGIGQISSEVPQNLSASRPQDRQFILSSKKLLLSDSGFYLCAWRVGRANYGYTFGSGTRLTVV.

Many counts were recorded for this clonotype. CDR3 coding DNA: TGCAGTGCTAGAGGGGTTACAGGGGGTGCCACAGATACGCAGTATTTT. It codes for CSARGVTGGATDTQYF. The V and J genes are TRBV20-1 and TRBJ2-3; 8 bases match TRBD1. Losses at the gene ends were 1 base for V and 2 bases for J; bases not matched to a gene: 8. Germline loops: CDR1 DFQATT, CDR2 SNEGSKA (reference sequence). The length of the CDR3 is 16 residues.

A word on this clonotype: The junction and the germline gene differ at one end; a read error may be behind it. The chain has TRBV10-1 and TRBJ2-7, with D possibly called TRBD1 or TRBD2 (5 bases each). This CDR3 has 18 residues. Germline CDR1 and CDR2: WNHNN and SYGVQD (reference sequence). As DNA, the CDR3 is TGTGCCATCAGTGACGTGGGACGGCGGGCAGGGTCGAGCTACGAGCAGTACTTC. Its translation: CAISDVGRRAGSSYEQYF.

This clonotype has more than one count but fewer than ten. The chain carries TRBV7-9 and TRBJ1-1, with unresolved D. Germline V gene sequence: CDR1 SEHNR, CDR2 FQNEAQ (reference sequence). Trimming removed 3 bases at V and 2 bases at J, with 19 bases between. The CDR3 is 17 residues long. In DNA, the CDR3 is TGTGCCAGCAGCTTTAGTCGGACTGTCGGGTTAAACACTGAAGCTTTCTTT. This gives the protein CASSFSRTVGLNTEAFF.

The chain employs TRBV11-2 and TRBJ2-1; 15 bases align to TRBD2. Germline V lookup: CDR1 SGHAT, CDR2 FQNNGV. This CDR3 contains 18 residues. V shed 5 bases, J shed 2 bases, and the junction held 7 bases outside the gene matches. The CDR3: CASSDGTSGRSAYNEQFF. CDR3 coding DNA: TGTGCCAGCAGCGACGGGACTAGCGGGAGGTCGGCCTACAATGAGCAGTTCTTC.

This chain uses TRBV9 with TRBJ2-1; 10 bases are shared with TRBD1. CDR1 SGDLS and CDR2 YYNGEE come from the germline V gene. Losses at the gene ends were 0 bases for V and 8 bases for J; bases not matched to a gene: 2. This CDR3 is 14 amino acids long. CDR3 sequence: CASSVGTGGYEQFF. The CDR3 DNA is TGTGCCAGCAGCGTAGGGACAGGGGGTTATGAGCAGTTCTTC.

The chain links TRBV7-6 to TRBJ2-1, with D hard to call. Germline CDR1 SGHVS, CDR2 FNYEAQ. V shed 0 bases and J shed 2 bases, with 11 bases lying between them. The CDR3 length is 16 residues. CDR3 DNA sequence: TGTGCCAGCAGCTTAGCGACCGAAAACCCCTACAATGAGCAGTTCTTC. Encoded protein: CASSLATENPYNEQFF.

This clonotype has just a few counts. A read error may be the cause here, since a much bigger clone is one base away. CDR3 DNA sequence: TGTGCCAGCAGTTTAGCGGGACTAGCTCACTCCGAGCAGTACTTC. Residues: CASSLAGLAHSEQYF. The chain uses TRBV12-3 or TRBV12-4 and TRBJ2-7; the match to TRBD2 covers 9 bases. This CDR3 region has 15 residues. With V trimmed by 0 bases and J by 6 bases, 6 bases remained unmatched.

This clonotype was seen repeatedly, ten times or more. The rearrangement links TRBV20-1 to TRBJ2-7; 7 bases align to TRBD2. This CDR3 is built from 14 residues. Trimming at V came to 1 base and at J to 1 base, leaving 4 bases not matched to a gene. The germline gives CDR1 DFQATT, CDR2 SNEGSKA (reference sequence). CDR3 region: CSARGTRNSYEQYF. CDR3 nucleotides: TGCAGTGCTAGAGGGACTAGAAATTCCTACGAGCAGTACTTC.

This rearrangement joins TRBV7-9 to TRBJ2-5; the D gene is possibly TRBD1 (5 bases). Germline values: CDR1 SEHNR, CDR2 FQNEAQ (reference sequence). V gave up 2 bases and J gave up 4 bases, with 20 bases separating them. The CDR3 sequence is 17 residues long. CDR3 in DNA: TGTGCCAGCAGCTTAATACAGCCTGGTGGGCAGGGAGAGACCCAGTACTTC. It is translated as CASSLIQPGGQGETQYF.

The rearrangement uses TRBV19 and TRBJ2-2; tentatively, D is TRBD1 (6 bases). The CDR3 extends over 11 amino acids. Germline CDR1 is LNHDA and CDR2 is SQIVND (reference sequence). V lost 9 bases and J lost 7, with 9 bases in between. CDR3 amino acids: CASQQGGELFF. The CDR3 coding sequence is TGTGCCAGCCAACAGGGCGGGGAGCTGTTTTTT.

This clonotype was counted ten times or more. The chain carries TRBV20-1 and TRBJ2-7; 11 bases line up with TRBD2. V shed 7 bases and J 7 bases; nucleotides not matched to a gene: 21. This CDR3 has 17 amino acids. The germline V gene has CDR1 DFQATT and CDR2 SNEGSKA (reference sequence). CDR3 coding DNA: TGCAGTGAGAGAGGCGGACCTAGCGGGAGGAAGGTTAGTGAGCAGTACTTC. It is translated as CSERGGPSGRKVSEQYF.

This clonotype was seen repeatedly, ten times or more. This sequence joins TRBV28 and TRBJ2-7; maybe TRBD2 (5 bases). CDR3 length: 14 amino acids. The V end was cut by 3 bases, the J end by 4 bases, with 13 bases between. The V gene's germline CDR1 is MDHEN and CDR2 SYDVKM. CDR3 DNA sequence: TGTGCCAGCAGTTTCGGGGAACTCACGTACGAGCAGTACTTC. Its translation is CASSFGELTYEQYF.

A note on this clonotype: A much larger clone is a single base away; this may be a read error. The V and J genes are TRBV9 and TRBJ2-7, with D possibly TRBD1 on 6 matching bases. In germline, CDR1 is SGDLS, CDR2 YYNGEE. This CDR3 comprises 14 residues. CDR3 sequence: CASSSRQDLYEQHF. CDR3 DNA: TGTGCCAGCAGCTCCCGACAGGACCTCTACGAGCAGCACTTC.

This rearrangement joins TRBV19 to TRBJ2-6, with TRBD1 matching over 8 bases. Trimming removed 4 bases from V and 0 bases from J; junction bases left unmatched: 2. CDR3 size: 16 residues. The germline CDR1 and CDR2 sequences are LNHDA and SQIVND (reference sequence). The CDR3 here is CASSNRGVSGANVLTF. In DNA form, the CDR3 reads TGTGCCAGTAGTAACAGGGGGGTCTCTGGGGCCAACGTCCTGACTTTC.

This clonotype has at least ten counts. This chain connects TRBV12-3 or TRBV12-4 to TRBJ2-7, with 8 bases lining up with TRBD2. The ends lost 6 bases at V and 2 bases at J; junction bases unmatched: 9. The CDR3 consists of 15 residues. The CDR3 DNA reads TGTGCCAGCAGCCGAACCGGGACTAGTGCCTACGAGCAGTACTTC. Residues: CASSRTGTSAYEQYF.

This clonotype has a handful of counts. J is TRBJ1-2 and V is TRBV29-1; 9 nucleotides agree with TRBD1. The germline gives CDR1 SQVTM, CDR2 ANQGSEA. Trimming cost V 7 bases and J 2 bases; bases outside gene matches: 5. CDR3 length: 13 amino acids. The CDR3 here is CSARDRENYGYTF. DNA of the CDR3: TGCAGCGCCCGGGACAGGGAGAACTATGGCTACACCTTC.

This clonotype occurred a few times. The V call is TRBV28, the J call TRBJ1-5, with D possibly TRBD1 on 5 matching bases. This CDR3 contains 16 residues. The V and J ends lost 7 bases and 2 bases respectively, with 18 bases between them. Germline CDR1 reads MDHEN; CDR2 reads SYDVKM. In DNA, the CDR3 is TGTGCCAGCACCCCACCCTCCCAGGGAGGCAATCAGCCCCAGCATTTT. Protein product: CASTPPSQGGNQPQHF.

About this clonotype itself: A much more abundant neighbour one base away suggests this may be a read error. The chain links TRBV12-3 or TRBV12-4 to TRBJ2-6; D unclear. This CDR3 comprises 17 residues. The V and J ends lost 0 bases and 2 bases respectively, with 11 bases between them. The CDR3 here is CASSLAVGIPGANVLTF. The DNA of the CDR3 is TGTGCCAGCAGTTTAGCGGTCGGTATCCCTGGGGCCAACGTCCTGACTTTC.